The 8 T cell receptor beta chains in this list originate from one sample, sequenced in a study of T cell responses to AZD1222 COVID-19 vaccine. Assay: immunoSEQ multiplex PCR; the TCRdb copy retains only in-frame clones and omits some. Among about 130,000 clones listed, about 90% were seen once. This specimen was peripheral blood, taken on day 0 of AZD1222 vaccination. These receptors all stem from an adult in good health.

The chain joins TRBV5-1 to TRBJ1-6; D gene unclear. Germline V lookup: CDR1 SGHRS, CDR2 YFSETQ. The CDR3 sequence is 12 residues long. Trimming cost V 4 bases and J 5 bases, with 4 bases left between them. CDR3 loop: CASSPDNSPLHF. The CDR3 coding sequence is TGCGCCAGCAGCCCGGATAATTCACCCCTCCACTTT. Full variable domain (outside the CDR3, taken from reference TRBV5-1 and TRBJ1-6): KAGVTQTPRYLIKTRGQQVTLSCSPISGHRSVSWYQQTPGQGLQFLFEYFSETQRNKGNFPGRFSGRQFSNSRSEMNVSTLELGDSALYLCASSPDNSPLHFGNGTRLTVT.

This chain connects TRBV6-5 to TRBJ1-5; tentatively, D is TRBD1 (5 bases). Germline loops: CDR1 MNHEY, CDR2 SVGAGI. The V and J ends lost 2 bases and 7 bases respectively, with 9 bases between them. The CDR3 has 13 amino acids. The CDR3 reads CASSYDSGQPQHF. The CDR3 nucleotides are TGTGCCAGCAGTTACGACAGCGGCCAGCCCCAGCATTTT.

The V and J genes are TRBV18 and TRBJ2-2; TRBD1 might be the D (6 bases). CDR1 and CDR2 from the germline V gene are KGHSH and LQKENI. V lost 1 base and J lost 1, with 7 bases in between. CDR3 length: 15 residues. CDR3 in amino acids: CASSPRTENTGELFF. The CDR3 DNA reads TGTGCCAGCTCACCACGGACAGAGAACACCGGGGAGCTGTTTTTT.

The rearrangement links TRBV6-5 to TRBJ1-2; 7 nucleotides match TRBD1. The CDR3 loop spans 14 amino acids. Losses at the gene ends were 5 bases for V and 0 bases for J; bases not matched to a gene: 3. Germline V gives CDR1 MNHEY, CDR2 SVGAGI. Written as DNA, the CDR3 is TGTGCCAGCAGTCGGGACAGAGCTAACTATGGCTACACCTTC. This gives the protein CASSRDRANYGYTF.

The V call is TRBV2, the J call TRBJ1-2, with D tentatively TRBD1 (6 bases). This CDR3 comprises 15 residues. V lost 2 bases and J 5 bases, leaving 15 bases between the germline ends. Germline V gives CDR1 SNHLY, CDR2 FYNNEI. This CDR3 reads CASSENRQDRYGYTF. CDR3 DNA: TGTGCCAGCAGTGAAAACAGACAGGACCGTTATGGCTACACCTTC.

This chain joins TRBV11-2 and TRBJ2-7; the D gene could be TRBD1 or TRBD2 (5 bases each). CDR1 and CDR2 from the germline V gene are SGHAT and FQNNGV. The V end was cut by 6 bases, the J end by 2 bases, with 17 bases between. The CDR3 spans 15 residues. The CDR3 sequence is CASRPPSGPTYEQYF. CDR3 in DNA: TGTGCCAGCAGACCCCCCTCGGGACCTACCTACGAGCAGTACTTC.

The chain uses TRBV2 and TRBJ1-2, with TRBD1 matching 10 bases. The CDR3 covers 20 residues. Germline V gives CDR1 SNHLY, CDR2 FYNNEI. The J segment lost 4 bases and the V segment lost 6 bases, leaving 23 bases of the junction unmatched. The DNA for the CDR3 is TGTGCCAGCAGGAGATCCCAATTCCGGGACAGGGGCGAGTTTGGCTATGGCTACACCTTC. It yields the protein CASRRSQFRDRGEFGYGYTF.

The genes are TRBV12-5 and TRBJ1-2, with D uncertain. This CDR3 comprises 15 residues. Trimming cost V 1 base and J 7 bases, with 16 bases left between them. Germline lookup yields CDR1 LGHNT and CDR2 FRNRAP. The CDR3 coding sequence is TGTGCTAGTGGTTTGGCAAGCCGGGAGCCAGGTGGCTACACCTTC. This sequence encodes CASGLASREPGGYTF.